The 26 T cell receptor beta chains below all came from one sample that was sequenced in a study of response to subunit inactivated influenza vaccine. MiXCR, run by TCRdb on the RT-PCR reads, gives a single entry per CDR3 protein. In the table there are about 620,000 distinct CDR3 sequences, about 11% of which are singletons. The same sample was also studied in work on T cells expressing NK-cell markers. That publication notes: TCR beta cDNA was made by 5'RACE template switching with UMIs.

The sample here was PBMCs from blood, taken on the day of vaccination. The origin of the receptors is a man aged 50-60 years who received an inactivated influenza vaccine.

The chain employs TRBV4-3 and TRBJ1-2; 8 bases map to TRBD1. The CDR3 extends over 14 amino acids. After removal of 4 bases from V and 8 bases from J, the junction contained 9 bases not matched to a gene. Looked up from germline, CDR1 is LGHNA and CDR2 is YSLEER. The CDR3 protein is CASSPGQGSFGYTF. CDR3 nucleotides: TGCGCCAGCAGCCCAGGACAGGGATCTTTCGGCTACACCTTC.

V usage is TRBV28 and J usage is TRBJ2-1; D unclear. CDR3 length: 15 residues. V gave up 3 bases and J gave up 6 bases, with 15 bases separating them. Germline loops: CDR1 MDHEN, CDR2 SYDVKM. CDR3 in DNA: TGTGCCAGCAGTTTCGAACTACCCATCCTCAATGAGCAGTTCTTC. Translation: CASSFELPILNEQFF.

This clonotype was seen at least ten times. CDR3 protein: CASSVGGAGRYNEQFF. The CDR3 DNA follows: TGTGCCAGCAGCGTAGGAGGAGCGGGGCGTTACAATGAGCAGTTCTTC. The V and J genes are TRBV9 and TRBJ2-1; 7 bases fit TRBD2. The CDR3 runs 16 residues. The V gene's germline CDR1 is SGDLS and CDR2 YYNGEE. The trim removed 0 bases at V and 4 bases at J, leaving 7 bases unmatched.

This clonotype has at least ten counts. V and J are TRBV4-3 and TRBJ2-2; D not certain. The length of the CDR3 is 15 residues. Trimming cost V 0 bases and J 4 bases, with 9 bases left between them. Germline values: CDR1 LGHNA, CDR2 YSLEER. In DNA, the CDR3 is TGCGCCAGCAGCCAAGATAATCGAGCCACCGGGGAGCTGTTTTTT. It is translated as CASSQDNRATGELFF.

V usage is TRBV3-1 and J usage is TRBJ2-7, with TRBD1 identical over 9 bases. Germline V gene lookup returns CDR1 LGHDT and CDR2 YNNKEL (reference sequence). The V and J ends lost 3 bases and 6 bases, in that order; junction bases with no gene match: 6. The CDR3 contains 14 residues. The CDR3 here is CASSQRTGAVEQYF. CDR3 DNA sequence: TGTGCCAGCAGCCAGAGGACAGGGGCTGTCGAGCAGTACTTC.

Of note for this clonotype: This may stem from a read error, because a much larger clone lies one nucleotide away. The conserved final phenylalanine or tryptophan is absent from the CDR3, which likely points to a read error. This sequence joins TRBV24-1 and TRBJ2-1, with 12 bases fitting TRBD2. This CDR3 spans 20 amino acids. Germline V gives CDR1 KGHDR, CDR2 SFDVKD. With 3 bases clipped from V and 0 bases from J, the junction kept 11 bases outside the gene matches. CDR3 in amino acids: CATSDTGTSGPTFSYNEQFL. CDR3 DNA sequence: TGTGCCACCAGTGATACCGGGACTAGCGGGCCTACCTTCTCCTACAATGAGCAGTTCCTC.

CDR3 bases: TGCAGTGCAGTAGCCGGGTATGGGGCCAACGTCCTGACTTTC. As protein: CSAVAGYGANVLTF. J is TRBJ2-6 and V is TRBV20-1, with D unclear. The CDR3 consists of 14 residues. Trimming removed 6 bases from V and 3 bases from J, with 12 bases in between. Germline V lookup: CDR1 DFQATT, CDR2 SNEGSKA (reference sequence).

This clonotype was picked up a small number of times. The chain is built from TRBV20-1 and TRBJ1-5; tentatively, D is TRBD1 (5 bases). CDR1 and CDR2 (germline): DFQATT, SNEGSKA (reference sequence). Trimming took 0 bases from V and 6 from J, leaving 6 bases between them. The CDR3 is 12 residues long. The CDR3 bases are TGCAGTGCTAGAGAGGGGCCTCAGCCCCAGCATTTT. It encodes CSAREGPQPQHF.

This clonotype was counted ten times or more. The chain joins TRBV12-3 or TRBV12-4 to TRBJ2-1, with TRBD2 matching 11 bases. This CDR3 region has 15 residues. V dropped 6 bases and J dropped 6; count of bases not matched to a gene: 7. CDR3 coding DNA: TGTGCCAGCAGCCCCCAACTAGCGGGAGTCAATGAGCAGTTCTTC. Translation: CASSPQLAGVNEQFF.

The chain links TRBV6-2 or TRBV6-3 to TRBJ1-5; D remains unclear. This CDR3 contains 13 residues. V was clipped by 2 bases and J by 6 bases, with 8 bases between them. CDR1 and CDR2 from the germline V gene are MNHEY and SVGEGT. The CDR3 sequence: CASSYLAGQPQHF. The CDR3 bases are TGTGCCAGCAGTTACCTCGCCGGTCAGCCCCAGCATTTT.

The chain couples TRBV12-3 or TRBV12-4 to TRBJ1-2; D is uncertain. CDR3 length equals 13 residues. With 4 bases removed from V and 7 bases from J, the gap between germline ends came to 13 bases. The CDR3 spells CASSSDVRSGYTF. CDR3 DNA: TGTGCCAGCAGTTCGGACGTCCGAAGTGGCTACACCTTC.

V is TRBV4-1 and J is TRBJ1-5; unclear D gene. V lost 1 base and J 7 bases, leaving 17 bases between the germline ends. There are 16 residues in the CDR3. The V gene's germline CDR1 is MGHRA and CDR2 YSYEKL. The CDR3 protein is CASSQVLGGRGQPQHF. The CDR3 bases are TGCGCCAGCAGCCAAGTACTGGGAGGGAGAGGGCAGCCCCAGCATTTT.

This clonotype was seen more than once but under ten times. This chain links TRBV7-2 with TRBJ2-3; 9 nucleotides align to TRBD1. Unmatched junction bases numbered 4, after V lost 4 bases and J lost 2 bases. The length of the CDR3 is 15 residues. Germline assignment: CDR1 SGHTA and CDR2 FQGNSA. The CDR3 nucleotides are TGTGCCAGCAGCTCCCGGGACAGGGTCACAGATACGCAGTATTTT. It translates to CASSSRDRVTDTQYF.

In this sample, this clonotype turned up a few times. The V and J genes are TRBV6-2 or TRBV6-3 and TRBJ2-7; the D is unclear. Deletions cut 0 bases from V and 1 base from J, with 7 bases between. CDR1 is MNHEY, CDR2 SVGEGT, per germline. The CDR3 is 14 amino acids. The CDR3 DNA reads TGTGCCAGCAGTTACTCGTTCAGATCCTACGAGCAGTACTTC. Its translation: CASSYSFRSYEQYF.

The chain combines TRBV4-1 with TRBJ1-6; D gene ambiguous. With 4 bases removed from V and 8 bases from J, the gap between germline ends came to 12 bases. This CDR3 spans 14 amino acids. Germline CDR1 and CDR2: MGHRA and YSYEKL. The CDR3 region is CASSRREEDSPLHF. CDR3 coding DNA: TGCGCCAGCAGCCGGAGGGAAGAGGATTCACCCCTCCACTTT.

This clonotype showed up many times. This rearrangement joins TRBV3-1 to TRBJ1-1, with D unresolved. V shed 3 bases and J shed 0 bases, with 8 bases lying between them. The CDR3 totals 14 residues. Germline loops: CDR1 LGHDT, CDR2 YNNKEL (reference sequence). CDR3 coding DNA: TGTGCCAGCAGCCAGTCGACCGTGAACACTGAAGCTTTCTTT. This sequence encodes CASSQSTVNTEAFF.

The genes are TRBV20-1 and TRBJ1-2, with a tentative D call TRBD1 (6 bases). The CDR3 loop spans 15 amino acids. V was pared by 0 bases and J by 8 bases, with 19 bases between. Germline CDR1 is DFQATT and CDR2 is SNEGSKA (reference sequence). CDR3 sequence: CSARDTGLRGDGYTF. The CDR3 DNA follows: TGCAGTGCTAGAGATACAGGGCTCCGCGGGGACGGCTACACCTTC.

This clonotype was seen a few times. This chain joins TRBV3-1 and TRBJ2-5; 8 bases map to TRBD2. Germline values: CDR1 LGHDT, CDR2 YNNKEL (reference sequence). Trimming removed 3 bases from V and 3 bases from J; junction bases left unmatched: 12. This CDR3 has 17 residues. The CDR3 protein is CASSQTGTRLLEETQYF. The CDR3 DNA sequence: TGTGCCAGCAGCCAGACCGGGACTAGACTGTTGGAAGAGACCCAGTACTTC.

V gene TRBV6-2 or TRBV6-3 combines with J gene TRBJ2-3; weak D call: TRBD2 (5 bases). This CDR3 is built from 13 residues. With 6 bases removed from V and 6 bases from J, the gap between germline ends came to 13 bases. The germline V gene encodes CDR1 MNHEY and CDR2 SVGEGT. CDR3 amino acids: CASRKLGADTQYF. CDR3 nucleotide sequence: TGTGCCAGCAGGAAACTAGGCGCGGATACGCAGTATTTT.

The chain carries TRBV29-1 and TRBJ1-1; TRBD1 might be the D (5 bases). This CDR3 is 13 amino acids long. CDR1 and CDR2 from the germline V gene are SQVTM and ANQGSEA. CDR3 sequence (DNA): TGCACCGTCTCCCCGGGGACGGGCACTGAAGCTTTCTTT. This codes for CTVSPGTGTEAFF.

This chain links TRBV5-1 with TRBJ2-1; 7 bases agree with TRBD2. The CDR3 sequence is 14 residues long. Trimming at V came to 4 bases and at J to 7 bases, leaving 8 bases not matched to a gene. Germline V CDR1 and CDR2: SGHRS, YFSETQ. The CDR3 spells CASSLPGLTNEQFF. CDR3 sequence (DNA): TGCGCCAGCAGCCTTCCGGGACTAACGAATGAGCAGTTCTTC.

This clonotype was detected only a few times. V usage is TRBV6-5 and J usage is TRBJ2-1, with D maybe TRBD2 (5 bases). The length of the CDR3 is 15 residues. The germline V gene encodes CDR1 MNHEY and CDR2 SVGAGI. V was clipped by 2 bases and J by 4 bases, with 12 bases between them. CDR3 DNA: TGTGCCAGCAGTTACACCGCCGGGGTTTACAATGAGCAGTTCTTC. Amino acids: CASSYTAGVYNEQFF.

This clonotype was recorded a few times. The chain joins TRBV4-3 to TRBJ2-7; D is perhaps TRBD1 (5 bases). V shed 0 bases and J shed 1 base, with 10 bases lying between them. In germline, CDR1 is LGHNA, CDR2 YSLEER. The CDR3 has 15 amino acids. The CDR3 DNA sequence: TGCGCCAGCAGCCAAGACAGACAGACATCCTACGAGCAGTACTTC. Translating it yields CASSQDRQTSYEQYF.

This CDR3 reads CASSYNFYEQYF. CDR3 coding DNA: TGTGCCAGCAGTTACAATTTCTACGAGCAGTACTTC. The chain carries TRBV6-6 and TRBJ2-7; D remains ambiguous. Trimming removed 2 bases from V and 3 bases from J, with 5 bases in between. CDR3 size: 12 residues. CDR1 and CDR2 (germline): MNHNY, SVGAGI (reference sequence).

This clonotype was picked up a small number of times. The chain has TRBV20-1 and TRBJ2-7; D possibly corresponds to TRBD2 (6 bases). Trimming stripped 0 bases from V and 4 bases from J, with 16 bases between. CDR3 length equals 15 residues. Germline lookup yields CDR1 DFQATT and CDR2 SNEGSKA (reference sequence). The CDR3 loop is CSARETGGSRYEQYF. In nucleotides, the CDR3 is TGCAGTGCTAGAGAAACTGGGGGGTCTAGGTACGAGCAGTACTTC.

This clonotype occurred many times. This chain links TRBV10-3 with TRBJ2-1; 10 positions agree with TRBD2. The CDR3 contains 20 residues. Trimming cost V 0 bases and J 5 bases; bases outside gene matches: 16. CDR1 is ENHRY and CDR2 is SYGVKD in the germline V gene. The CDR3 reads CAISESSSGRALVGNNEQFF. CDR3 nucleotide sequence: TGTGCCATCAGTGAGTCATCCAGCGGGAGGGCCTTAGTCGGGAACAATGAGCAGTTCTTC.